This T cell receptor (beta chain) derives from a study of T-cell reconstitution after alpha-beta-depleted transplantation in children. Study-wide findings and caveats: Where some patients showed high TCRbeta diversity at day 60, it came from recipient T cells and thymic progenitors that had survived. Several hundred graft clones that had expanded were reportedly the source of alpha-beta T cells about two months after transplant. Among T cells one year after transplant, newly produced cells accounted for most counts and diversity.

This clonotype came up a few times. Its antigen is undetermined. A read error may produce the germline difference seen at one junction end. Unique molecular identifiers were used to barcode this TCRbeta library. Using its own MiXCR run on the PCR reads, TCRdb lists one record per CDR3 protein. The sample carries about a million distinct CDR3 sequences, about 29% recorded once. CDR3 size: 16 residues. Germline V gives CDR1 SEHNR, CDR2 FQNEAQ (reference sequence). The rearrangement uses TRBV7-9 and TRBJ1-4; D possibly corresponds to TRBD1 (5 bases). This clonotype was obtained from a boy under two years old who had a stem cell transplant for SCID, so the T cells may come from the graft donor. Sample: PBMCs, mostly from graft donor cells, taken 360 days after TCRalphabeta/CD19-depleted stem cell transplant. Here the CDR3 reads CASSLAGTRANEKLFF. In nucleotides, the CDR3 is TGTGCCAGCAGCCTAGCTGGGACGAGGGCTAATGAAAAACTGTTTTTT.